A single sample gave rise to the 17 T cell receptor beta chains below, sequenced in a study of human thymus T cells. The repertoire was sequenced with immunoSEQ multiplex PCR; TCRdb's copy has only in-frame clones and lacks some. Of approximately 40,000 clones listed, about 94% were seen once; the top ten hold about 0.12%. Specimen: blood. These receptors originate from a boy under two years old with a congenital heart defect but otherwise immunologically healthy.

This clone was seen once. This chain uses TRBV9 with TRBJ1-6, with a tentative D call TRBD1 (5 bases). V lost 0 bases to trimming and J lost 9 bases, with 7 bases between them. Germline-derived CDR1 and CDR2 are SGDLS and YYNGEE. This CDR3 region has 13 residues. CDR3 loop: CASSVGGASPLHF. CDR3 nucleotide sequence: TGTGCCAGCAGCGTAGGGGGCGCTTCACCCCTCCACTTT. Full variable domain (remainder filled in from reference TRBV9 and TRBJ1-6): DSGVTQTPKHLITATGQRVTLRCSPRSGDLSVYWYQQSLDQGLQFLIQYYNGEERAKGNILERFSAQQFPDLHSELNLSSLELGDSALYFCASSVGGASPLHFGNGTRLTVT.

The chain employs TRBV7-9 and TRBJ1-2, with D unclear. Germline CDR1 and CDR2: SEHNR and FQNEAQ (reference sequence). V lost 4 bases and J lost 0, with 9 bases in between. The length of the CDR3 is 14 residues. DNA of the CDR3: TGTGCCAGCAGCTATCAGGATCCTAACTATGGCTACACCTTC. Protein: CASSYQDPNYGYTF.

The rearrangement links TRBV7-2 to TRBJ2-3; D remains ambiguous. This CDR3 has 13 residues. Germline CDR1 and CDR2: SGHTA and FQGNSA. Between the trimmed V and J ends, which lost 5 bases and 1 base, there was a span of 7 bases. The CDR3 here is CASSKRRTDTQYF. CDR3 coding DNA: TGTGCCAGCAGCAAGCGCCGCACAGATACGCAGTATTTT.

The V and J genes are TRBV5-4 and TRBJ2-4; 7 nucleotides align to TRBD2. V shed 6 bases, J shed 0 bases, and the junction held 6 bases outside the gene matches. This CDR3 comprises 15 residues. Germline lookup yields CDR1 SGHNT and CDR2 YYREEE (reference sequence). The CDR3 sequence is CASTRGGLAKNIQYF. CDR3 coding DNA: TGTGCCAGCACCCGCGGGGGTCTAGCCAAAAACATTCAGTACTTC.

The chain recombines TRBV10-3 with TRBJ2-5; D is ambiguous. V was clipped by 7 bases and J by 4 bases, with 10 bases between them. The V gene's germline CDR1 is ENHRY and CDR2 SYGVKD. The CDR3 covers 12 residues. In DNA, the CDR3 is TGTGCCATCAAGGGTCTTGGAGAGACCCAGTACTTC. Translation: CAIKGLGETQYF.

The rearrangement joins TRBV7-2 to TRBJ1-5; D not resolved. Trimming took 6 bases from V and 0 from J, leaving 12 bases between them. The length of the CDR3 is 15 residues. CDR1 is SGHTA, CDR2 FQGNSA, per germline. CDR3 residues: CASSSPGFSNQPQHF. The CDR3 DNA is TGTGCCAGCAGTTCGCCGGGATTTAGCAATCAGCCCCAGCATTTT.

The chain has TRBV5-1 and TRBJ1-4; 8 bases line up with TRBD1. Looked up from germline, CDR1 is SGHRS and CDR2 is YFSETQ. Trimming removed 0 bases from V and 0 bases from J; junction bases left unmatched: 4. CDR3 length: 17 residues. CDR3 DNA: TGCGCCAGCAGCTTGGGACAGGGGTCCGCAACTAATGAAAAACTGTTTTTT. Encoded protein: CASSLGQGSATNEKLFF.

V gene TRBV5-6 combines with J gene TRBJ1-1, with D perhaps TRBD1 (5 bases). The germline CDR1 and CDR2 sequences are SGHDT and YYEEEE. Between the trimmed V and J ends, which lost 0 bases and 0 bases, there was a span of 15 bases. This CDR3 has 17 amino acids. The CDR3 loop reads CASSLGGSGPMNTEAFF. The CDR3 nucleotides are TGTGCCAGCAGCTTGGGGGGTTCGGGGCCCATGAACACTGAAGCTTTCTTT. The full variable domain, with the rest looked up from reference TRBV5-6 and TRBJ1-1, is DAGVTQSPTHLIKTRGQQVTLRCSPKSGHDTVSWYQQALGQGPQFIFQYYEEEERQRGNFPDRFSGHQFPNYSSELNVNALLLGDSALYLCASSLGGSGPMNTEAFFGQGTRLTVV.

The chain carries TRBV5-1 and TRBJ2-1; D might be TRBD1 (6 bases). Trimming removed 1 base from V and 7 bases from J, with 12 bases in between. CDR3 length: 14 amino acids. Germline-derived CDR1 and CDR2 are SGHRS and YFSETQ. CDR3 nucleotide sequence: TGCGCCAGCAGCTTGTTGAGTAGGGGGAATGAGCAGTTCTTC. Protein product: CASSLLSRGNEQFF.

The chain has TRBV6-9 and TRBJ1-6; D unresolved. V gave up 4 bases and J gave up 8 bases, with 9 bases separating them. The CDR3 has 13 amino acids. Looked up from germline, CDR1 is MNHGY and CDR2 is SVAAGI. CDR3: CASSSIFYSPLHF. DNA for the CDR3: TGTGCCAGCAGTTCTATCTTCTATTCACCCCTCCACTTT.

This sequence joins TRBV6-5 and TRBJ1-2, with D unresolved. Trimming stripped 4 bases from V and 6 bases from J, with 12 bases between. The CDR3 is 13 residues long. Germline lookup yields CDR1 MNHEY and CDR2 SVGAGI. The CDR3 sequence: CASSWDGMNGYTF. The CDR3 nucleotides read TGTGCCAGCAGTTGGGATGGGATGAATGGCTACACCTTC.

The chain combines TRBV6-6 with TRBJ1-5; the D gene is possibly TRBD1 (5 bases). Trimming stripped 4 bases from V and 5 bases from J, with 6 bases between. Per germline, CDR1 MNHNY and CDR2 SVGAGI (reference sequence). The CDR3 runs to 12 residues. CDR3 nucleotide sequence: TGTGCCAGCAGTTGGGGGTATCAGCCCCAGCATTTT. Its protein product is CASSWGYQPQHF.

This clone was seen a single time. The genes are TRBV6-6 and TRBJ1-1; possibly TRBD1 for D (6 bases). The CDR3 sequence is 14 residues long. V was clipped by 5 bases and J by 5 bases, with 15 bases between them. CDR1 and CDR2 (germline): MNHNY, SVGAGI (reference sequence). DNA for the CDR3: TGTGCCAGCAGTCTCTCCCAGGGGCTGACTGAAGCTTTCTTT. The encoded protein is CASSLSQGLTEAFF.

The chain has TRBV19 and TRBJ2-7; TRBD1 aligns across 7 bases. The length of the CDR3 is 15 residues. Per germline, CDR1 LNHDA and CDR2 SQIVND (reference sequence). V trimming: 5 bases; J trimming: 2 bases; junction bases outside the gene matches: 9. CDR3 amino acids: CASSPEQGPTYEQYF. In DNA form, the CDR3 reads TGTGCCAGTAGTCCCGAACAGGGGCCTACCTACGAGCAGTACTTC.

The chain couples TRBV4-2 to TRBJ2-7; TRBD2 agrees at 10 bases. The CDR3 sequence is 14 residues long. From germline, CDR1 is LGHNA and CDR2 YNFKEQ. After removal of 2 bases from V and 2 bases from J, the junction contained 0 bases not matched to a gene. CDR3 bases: TGTGCCAGCAGCCAAAGCGGGGGGGCCTACGAGCAGTACTTC. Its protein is CASSQSGGAYEQYF.

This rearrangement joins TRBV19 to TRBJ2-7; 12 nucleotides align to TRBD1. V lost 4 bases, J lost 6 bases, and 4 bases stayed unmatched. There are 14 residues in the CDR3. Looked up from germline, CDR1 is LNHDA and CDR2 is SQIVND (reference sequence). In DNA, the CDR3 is TGTGCCAGTAGTAACCGGGACAGGGGGCGCGAGCAGTACTTC. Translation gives CASSNRDRGREQYF. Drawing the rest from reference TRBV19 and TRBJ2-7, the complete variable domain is DGGITQSPKYLFRKEGQNVTLSCEQNLNHDAMYWYRQDPGQGLRLIYYSQIVNDFQKGDIAEGYSVSREKKESFPLTVTSAQKNPTAFYLCASSNRDRGREQYFGPGTRLTVT.

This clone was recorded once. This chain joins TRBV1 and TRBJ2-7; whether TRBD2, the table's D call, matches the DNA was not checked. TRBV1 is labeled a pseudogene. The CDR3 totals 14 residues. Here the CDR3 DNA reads TGCACCAGCAGCCGTTCTAGCGGGGGAGACGAGCAGTACTTC. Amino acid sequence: CTSSRSSGGDEQYF.